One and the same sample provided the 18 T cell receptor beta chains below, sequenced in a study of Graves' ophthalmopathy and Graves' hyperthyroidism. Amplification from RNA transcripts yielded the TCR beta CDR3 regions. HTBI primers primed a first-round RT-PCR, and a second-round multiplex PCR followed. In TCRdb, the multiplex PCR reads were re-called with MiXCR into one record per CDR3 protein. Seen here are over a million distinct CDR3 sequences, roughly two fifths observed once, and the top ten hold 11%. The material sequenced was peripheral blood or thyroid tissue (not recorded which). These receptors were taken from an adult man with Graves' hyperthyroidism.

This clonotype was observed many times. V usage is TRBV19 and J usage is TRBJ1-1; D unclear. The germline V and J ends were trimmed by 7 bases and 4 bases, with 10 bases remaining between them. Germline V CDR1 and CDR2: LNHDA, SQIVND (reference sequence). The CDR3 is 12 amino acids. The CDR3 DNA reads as TGTGCCAGTAAACGTACGGGCACTGAAGCTTTCTTT. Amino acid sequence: CASKRTGTEAFF.

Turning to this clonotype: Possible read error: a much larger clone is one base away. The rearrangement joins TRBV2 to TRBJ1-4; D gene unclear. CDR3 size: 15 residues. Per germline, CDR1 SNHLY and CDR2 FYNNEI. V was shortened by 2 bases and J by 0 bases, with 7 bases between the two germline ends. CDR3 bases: TGTGCCAGCAGTGAACGGGCTACAACTAATGAAAAACTGTTTTTT. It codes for CASSERATTNEKLFF.

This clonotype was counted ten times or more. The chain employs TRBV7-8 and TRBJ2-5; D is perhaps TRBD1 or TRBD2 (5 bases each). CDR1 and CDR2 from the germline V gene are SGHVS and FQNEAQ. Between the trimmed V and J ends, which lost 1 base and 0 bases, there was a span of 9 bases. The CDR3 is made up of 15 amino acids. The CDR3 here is CASSLVGEYQETQYF. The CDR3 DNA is TGTGCCAGCAGCTTAGTGGGGGAGTACCAAGAGACCCAGTACTTC.

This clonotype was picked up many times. The CDR3 bases are TGTGCCACCAGCAGACCCAGGACTAGCGGGAGAGACGAGCAGTACTTC. Its protein is CATSRPRTSGRDEQYF. V is TRBV15 and J is TRBJ2-7; 13 nucleotides match TRBD2. The CDR3 has 16 residues. J lost 5 bases, V lost 2 bases, and 6 bases had no gene match. Germline CDR1 and CDR2: LNHNV and YYDKDF (reference sequence).

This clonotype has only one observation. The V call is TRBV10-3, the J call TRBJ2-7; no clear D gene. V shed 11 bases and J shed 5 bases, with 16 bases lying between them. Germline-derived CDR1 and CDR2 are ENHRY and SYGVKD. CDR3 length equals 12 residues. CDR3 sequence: CASVAGANEQYF. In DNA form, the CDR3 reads TGTGCCTCCGTGGCAGGTGCGAACGAGCAGTACTTC.

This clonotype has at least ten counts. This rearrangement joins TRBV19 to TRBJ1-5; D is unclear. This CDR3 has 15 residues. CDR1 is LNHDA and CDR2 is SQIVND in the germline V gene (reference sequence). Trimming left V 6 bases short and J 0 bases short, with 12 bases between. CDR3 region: CASRWAEDSNQPQHF. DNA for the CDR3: TGTGCCAGTAGGTGGGCAGAAGATAGCAATCAGCCCCAGCATTTT.

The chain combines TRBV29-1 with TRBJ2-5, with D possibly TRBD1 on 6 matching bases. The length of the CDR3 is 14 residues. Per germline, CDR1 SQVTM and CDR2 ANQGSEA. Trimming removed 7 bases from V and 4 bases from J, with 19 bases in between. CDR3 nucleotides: TGCAGCGCCAAAACAGGGTCCCTGCGAGAGACCCAGTACTTC. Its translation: CSAKTGSLRETQYF.

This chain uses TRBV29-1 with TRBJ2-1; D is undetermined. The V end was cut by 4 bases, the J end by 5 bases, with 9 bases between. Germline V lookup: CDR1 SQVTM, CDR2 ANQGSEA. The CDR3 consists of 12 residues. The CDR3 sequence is CSVAVGNNEQFF. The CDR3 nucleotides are TGCAGCGTTGCCGTGGGGAACAATGAGCAGTTCTTC.

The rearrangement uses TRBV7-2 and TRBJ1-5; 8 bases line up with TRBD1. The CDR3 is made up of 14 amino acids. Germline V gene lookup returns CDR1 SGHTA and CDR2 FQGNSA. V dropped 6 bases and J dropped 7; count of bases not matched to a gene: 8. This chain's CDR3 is CASRSTGGSQPQHF. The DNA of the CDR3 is TGTGCCAGCAGGTCAACAGGGGGGTCCCAGCCCCAGCATTTT.

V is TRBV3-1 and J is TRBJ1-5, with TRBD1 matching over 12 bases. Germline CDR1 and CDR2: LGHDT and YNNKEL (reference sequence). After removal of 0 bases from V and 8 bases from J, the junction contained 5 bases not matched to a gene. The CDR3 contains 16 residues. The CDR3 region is CASSQDGTGGIEPQHF. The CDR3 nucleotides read TGTGCCAGCAGCCAAGATGGGACAGGGGGCATTGAGCCCCAGCATTTT.

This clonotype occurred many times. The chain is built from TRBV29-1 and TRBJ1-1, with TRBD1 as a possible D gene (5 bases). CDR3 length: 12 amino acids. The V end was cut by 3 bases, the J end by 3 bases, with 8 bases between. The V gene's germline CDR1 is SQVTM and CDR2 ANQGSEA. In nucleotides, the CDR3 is TGCAGCGTTGAGAGGGGAGACACTGAAGCTTTCTTT. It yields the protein CSVERGDTEAFF.

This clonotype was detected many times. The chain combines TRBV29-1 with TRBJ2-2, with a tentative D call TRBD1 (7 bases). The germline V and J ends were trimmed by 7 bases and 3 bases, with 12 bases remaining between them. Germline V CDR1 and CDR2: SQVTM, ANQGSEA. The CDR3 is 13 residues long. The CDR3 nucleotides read TGCAGCGCCACAGGGGACTACACCGGGGAGCTGTTTTTT. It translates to CSATGDYTGELFF.

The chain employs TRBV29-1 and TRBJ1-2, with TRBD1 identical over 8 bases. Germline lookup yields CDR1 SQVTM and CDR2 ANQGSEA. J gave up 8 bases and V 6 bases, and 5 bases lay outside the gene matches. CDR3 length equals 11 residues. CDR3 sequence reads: CSVTGAGGYTF. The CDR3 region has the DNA TGCAGCGTGACAGGGGCGGGAGGCTACACCTTC.

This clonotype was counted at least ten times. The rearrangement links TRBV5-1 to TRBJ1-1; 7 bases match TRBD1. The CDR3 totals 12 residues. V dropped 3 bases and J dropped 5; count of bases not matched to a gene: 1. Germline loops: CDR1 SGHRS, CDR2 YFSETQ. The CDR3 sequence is CASSWDSTEAFF. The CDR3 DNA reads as TGCGCCAGCAGCTGGGACAGTACTGAAGCTTTCTTT. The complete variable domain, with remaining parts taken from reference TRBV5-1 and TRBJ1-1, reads KAGVTQTPRYLIKTRGQQVTLSCSPISGHRSVSWYQQTPGQGLQFLFEYFSETQRNKGNFPGRFSGRQFSNSRSEMNVSTLELGDSALYLCASSWDSTEAFFGQGTRLTVV.

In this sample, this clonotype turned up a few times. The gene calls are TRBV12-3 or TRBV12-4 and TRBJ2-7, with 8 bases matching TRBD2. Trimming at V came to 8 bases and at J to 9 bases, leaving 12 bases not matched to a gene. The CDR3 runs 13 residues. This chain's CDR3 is CASRGSGTWVQYF. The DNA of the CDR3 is TGTGCCAGCCGTGGTAGCGGGACCTGGGTGCAGTACTTC.

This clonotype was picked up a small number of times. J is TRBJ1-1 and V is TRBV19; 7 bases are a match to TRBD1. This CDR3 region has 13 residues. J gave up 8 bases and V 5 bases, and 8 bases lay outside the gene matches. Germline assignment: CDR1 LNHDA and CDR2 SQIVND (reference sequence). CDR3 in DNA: TGTGCCAGTAGTCGGGACAGACGTTTGGAAGCTTTCTTT. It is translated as CASSRDRRLEAFF.

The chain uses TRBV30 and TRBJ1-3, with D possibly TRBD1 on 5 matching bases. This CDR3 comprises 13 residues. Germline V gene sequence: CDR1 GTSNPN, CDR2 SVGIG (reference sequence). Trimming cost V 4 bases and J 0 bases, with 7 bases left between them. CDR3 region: CAWIRGSGNTIYF. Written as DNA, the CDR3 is TGTGCCTGGATAAGGGGCTCTGGAAACACCATATATTTT.

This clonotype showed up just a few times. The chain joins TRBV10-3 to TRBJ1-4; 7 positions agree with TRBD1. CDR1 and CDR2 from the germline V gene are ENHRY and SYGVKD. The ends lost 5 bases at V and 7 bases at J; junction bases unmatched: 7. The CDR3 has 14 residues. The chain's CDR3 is CAISSTGETEKLFF. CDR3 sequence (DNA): TGTGCCATCAGTTCTACAGGGGAAACTGAAAAACTGTTTTTT.